The 8 T cell receptor beta chains reported below all come from one sample, sequenced in a study of blood T cell repertoires in COVID-19. Method: immunoSEQ multiplex PCR; TCRdb's copy keeps in-frame clones and lacks some. The data show more than 150,000 clones, with 65% to 85% seen just once and 15% to 20% held by the top ten. The sample taken for sequencing was peripheral blood. The receptors shown here come from a man between 60 and 75 years old with active or convalescent COVID-19.

A single count supports this clone. V and J are TRBV4-3 and TRBJ2-3, with TRBD1 as a possible D gene (5 bases). This CDR3 has 18 residues. Trimming shortened V by 0 bases and J by 5 bases, and 21 bases separated the two germline ends. Germline V gene lookup returns CDR1 LGHNA and CDR2 YSLEER. The CDR3 coding sequence is TGCGCCAGCAGCCAAGATTATAAGGGGTTCGGAATACGAGATACGCAGTATTTT. Amino acids: CASSQDYKGFGIRDTQYF.

J is TRBJ1-3 and V is TRBV29-1; D remains unclear. Deletions cut 3 bases from V and 0 bases from J, with 6 bases between. The CDR3 sequence is 13 residues long. Germline CDR1 is SQVTM and CDR2 is ANQGSEA. CDR3 in amino acids: CSVDDFSGNTIYF. CDR3 nucleotides: TGCAGCGTTGACGACTTCTCTGGAAACACCATATATTTT.

The chain employs TRBV7-8 and TRBJ2-3; D is possibly TRBD2 (6 bases). CDR3 length equals 15 residues. The V end was cut by 5 bases, the J end by 0 bases, with 12 bases between. Germline V CDR1 and CDR2: SGHVS, FQNEAQ. CDR3 amino acids: CASSAGLESTDTQYF. DNA of the CDR3: TGTGCCAGCAGCGCGGGACTGGAGAGCACAGATACGCAGTATTTT.

The chain couples TRBV4-2 to TRBJ1-2; no clear D. CDR1 and CDR2 from the germline V gene are LGHNA and YNFKEQ. This CDR3 comprises 13 residues. V shed 0 bases and J shed 5 bases, with 7 bases lying between them. The CDR3 here is CASSQDGVYGYTF. Written as DNA, the CDR3 is TGTGCCAGCAGCCAAGATGGAGTTTATGGCTACACCTTC.

In this sample, this clone turned up a few times. This CDR3 reads CATGGTTIPEAFF. CDR3 nucleotides: TGTGCCACCGGGGGGACCACGATCCCTGAAGCTTTCTTT. V usage is TRBV19 and J usage is TRBJ1-1; weak D call: TRBD1 (5 bases). Germline CDR1 and CDR2: LNHDA and SQIVND (reference sequence). Trimming stripped 10 bases from V and 6 bases from J, with 18 bases between. The CDR3 sequence is 13 residues long. Drawing the rest from reference TRBV19 and TRBJ1-1, the complete variable domain is DGGITQSPKYLFRKEGQNVTLSCEQNLNHDAMYWYRQDPGQGLRLIYYSQIVNDFQKGDIAEGYSVSREKKESFPLTVTSAQKNPTAFYLCATGGTTIPEAFFGQGTRLTVV.

V usage is TRBV5-5 and J usage is TRBJ2-6; D gene uncertain. This CDR3 has 17 amino acids. The V gene lost 3 bases and the J gene lost 3 bases, with 16 bases spanning the gap. CDR1 is SGHKS, CDR2 YYEKEE, per germline (reference sequence). DNA for the CDR3: TGTGCCAGCAGCTCCCTAGTTTTACCCCTTGGGGCCAACGTCCTGACTTTC. It codes for CASSSLVLPLGANVLTF.

The V gene is TRBV18, the J gene TRBJ2-2; 9 positions match TRBD1. The CDR3 covers 15 residues. V shed 6 bases and J 4 bases; nucleotides not matched to a gene: 6. CDR1 is KGHSH, CDR2 LQKENI, per germline. The CDR3 sequence: CASSSGTGFTGELFF. DNA for the CDR3: TGTGCCAGCTCGTCCGGGACAGGGTTCACCGGGGAGCTGTTTTTT.

This clone was counted only a few times. The CDR3 bases are TGTGCCAGCTCCCAGTCCAGGGACGGGGGCTATGGCTACACCTTC. Its protein is CASSQSRDGGYGYTF. The rearrangement joins TRBV18 to TRBJ1-2; D may be TRBD1 (5 bases). The CDR3 spans 15 residues. Trimming shortened V by 6 bases and J by 4 bases, and 18 bases separated the two germline ends. The germline V gene has CDR1 KGHSH and CDR2 LQKENI.